This is a list of T cell receptor beta chains from one sample in a study of patients and donors after allogeneic stem cell transplantation. TCRdb re-derived calls from the RT-PCR reads in MiXCR, one entry per CDR3 protein. This sample has a few hundred thousand distinct CDR3 sequences, with about 38% found just once. Sequenced material: blood, either unsorted or a sorted T cell fraction (not recorded which). These receptors all stem from a human donor who was either an allogeneic HSCT recipient or a stem cell or donor lymphocyte infusion donor (not recorded which). It is not recorded whose cells these are; they may come from a transplant donor. Each CDR3 is given with its conserved first and last residue. A D gene is named only where the DNA matches it firmly. The listing skips clone size in some rows; elsewhere it reads once, few, many or a size class.

D	V	J	size	length	CDR3	DNA
TRBD1	TRBV3-1	TRBJ1-2	few	14	CASSQEGQGGSYTF	TGTGCCAGCAGCCAAGAAGGACAGGGCGGAAGCTACACCTTC
TRBD2	TRBV24-1	TRBJ2-3	-	18	CATSGFPSGTSGTDTQYF	TGTGCCACCAGTGGCTTTCCCTCCGGGACTAGCGGGACGGATACGCAGTATTTT
-	TRBV12-3/TRBV12-4	TRBJ1-2	few	13	CASSLRTSYGYTF	TGTGCCAGCAGCCTCAGGACCAGCTATGGCTACACCTTC
TRBD1	TRBV2	TRBJ1-2	-	15	CASKDRGPVGYGYTF	TGTGCCAGCAAGGACAGGGGACCGGTCGGCTATGGCTACACCTTC
-	TRBV5-1	TRBJ2-7	-	14	CASSLSSTGYEQYF	TGCGCCAGCAGCTTGTCGAGCACAGGCTACGAGCAGTACTTC
TRBD1	TRBV20-1	TRBJ1-1	few	16	CSAKGQGIFSDTEAFF	TGCAGTGCTAAGGGACAGGGGATTTTCTCCGACACTGAAGCTTTCTTT
TRBD2	TRBV7-9	TRBJ2-2	-	16	CASSLAGTTNTGELFF	TGTGCCAGCAGCTTAGCCGGGACTACGAACACCGGGGAGCTGTTTTTT
TRBD1	TRBV27	TRBJ1-2	-	15	CASSLSGTAGYGYTF	TGTGCCAGCAGTTTGTCCGGGACAGCCGGCTATGGCTACACCTTC
-	TRBV25-1	TRBJ1-2	few	13	CASTPGSLSGYTF	TGTGCCAGCACCCCGGGATCTCTATCCGGCTACACCTTC
-	TRBV4-3	TRBJ1-4	-	17	CASSQETPADIGEKLFF	TGCGCCAGCAGCCAAGAAACTCCCGCGGACATAGGGGAAAAACTGTTTTTT
-	TRBV3-1	TRBJ1-1	-	14	CASRPLAVADEAFF	TGTGCCAGCAGACCCCTAGCAGTGGCCGATGAAGCTTTCTTT
-	TRBV7-2	TRBJ1-5	-	15	CASSLVTGGNQPQHF	TGTGCCAGCAGCTTAGTAACGGGGGGCAATCAGCCCCAGCATTTT
TRBD1	TRBV6-2/TRBV6-3	TRBJ2-2	-	14	CASRGQGNTGELFF	TGTGCCAGCAGAGGACAGGGGAACACCGGGGAGCTGTTTTTT
-	TRBV12-3/TRBV12-4	TRBJ1-2	-	12	CASGDSNYGYTF	TGTGCCAGCGGGGACTCTAACTATGGCTACACCTTC
-	TRBV5-1	TRBJ1-2	few	13	CASSLSSNYGYTF	TGCGCCAGCAGCTTGAGTTCGAACTATGGCTACACCTTC